This T cell receptor (beta chain) is drawn from a study of shared clonotypes between healthy human individuals. Sorted subsets were amplified in replicate PCRs using 150 to 250 ng DNA, roughly 30,000 T cell genomes. Clones were read by immunoSEQ multiplex PCR, and TCRdb kept only the in-frame ones, dropping some. Of fewer than 850,000 clones listed, roughly 96% are singletons. Positive CCR7 selection of CD45RO-negative cells yielded the naive CD8 cells, and terminally differentiated effector memory CD45RA+ cells were excluded. Remarks on this clone: Its antigen is as yet unknown.

From germline, CDR1 is MNHEY and CDR2 SMNVEV (reference sequence). The CDR3 has 15 residues. The trim removed 4 bases at V and 7 bases at J, leaving 9 bases unmatched. Study findings and constraints: Only a few donors were included, so the genetic and exposure-history diversity represented was limited. Clonotype sharing across donors was expected to vary with sequencing depth. Across a handful of donors, naive CD4 shared about 5%, naive CD8 over 3%, memory CD4 2.3%, memory CD8 0.4%.

J is TRBJ1-5 and V is TRBV27, with TRBD1 matching 8 bases. Sequencing was carried out using naive CD8+ T cells sorted from blood. This clonotype originated in a man between 25 and 39 years old in good health. This chain's CDR3 is CASSSVQGARQPQHF. In nucleotides, the CDR3 is TGTGCCAGCAGTTCTGTCCAGGGGGCCAGACAGCCCCAGCATTTT.